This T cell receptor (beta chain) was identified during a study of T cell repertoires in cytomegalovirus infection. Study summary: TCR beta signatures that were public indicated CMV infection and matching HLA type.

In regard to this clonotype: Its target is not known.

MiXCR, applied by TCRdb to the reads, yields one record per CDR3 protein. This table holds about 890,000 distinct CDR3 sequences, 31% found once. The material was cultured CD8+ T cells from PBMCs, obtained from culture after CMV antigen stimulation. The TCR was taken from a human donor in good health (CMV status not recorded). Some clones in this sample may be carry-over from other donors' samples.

CDR3 nucleotide sequence: TGTGCCAGCAGCGCGGGGGACATTCTGAACACTGAAGCTTTCTTT. It is translated as CASSAGDILNTEAFF. This chain links TRBV7-6 with TRBJ1-1; D is possibly TRBD1 (6 bases). Germline CDR1 SGHVS, CDR2 FNYEAQ. Trimming left V 5 bases short and J 0 bases short, with 13 bases between. This CDR3 is 15 amino acids long.